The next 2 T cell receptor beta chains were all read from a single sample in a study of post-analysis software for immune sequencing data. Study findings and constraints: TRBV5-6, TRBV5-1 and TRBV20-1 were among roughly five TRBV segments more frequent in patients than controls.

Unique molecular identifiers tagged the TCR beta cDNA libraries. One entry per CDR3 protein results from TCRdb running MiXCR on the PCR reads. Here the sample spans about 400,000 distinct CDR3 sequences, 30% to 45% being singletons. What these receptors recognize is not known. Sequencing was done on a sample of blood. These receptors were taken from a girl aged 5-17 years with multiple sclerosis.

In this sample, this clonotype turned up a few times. The CDR3 coding sequence is TGTGCCAGCATCCTCCGGGGGGACACTGAAGCTTTCTTT. This codes for CASILRGDTEAFF. The chain links TRBV12-3 or TRBV12-4 to TRBJ1-1; D possibly corresponds to TRBD1 (5 bases). The length of the CDR3 is 13 residues. The V and J ends lost 7 bases and 3 bases respectively, with 12 bases between them.

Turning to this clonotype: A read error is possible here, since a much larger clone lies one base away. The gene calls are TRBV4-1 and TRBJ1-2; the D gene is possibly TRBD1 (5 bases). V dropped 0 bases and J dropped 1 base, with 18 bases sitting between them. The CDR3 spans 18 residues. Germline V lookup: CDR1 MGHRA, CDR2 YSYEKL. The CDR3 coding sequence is TGCGCCAGCAGCCAAGATGGGGGGTCGTACAGGCGTAACTATGGCTACACCTTC. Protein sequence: CASSQDGGSYRRNYGYTF.